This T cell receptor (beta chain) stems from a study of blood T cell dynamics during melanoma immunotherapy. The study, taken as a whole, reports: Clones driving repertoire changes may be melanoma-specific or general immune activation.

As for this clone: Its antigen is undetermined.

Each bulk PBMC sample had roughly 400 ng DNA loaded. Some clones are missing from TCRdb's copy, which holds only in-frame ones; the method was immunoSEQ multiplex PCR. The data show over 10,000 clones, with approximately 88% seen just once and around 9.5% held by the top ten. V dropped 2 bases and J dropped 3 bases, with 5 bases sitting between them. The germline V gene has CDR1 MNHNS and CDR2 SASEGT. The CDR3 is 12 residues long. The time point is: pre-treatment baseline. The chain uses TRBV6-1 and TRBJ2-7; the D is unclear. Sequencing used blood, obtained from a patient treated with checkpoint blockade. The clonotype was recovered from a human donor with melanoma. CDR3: CASSESHYEQYF. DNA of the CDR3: TGTGCCAGCAGTGAATCCCACTACGAGCAGTACTTC.